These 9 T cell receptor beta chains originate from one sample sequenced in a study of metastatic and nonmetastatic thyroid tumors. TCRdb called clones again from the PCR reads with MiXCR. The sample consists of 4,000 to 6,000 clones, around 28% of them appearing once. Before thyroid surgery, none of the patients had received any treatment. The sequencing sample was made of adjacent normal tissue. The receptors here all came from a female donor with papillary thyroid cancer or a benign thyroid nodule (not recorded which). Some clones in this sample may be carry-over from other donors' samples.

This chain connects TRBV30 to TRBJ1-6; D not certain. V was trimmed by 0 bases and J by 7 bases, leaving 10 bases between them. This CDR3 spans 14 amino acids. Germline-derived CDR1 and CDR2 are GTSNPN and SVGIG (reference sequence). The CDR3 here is CAWSVAGVNSPLHF. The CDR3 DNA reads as TGTGCCTGGAGTGTTGCAGGAGTCAATTCACCCCTCCACTTT.

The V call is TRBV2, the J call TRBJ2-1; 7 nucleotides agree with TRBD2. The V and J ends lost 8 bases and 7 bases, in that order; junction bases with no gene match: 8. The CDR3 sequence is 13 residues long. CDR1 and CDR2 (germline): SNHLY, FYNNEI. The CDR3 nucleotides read TGTGCCAGCTTTGTGGGAGGGCTGAATGAGCAGTTCTTC. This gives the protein CASFVGGLNEQFF.

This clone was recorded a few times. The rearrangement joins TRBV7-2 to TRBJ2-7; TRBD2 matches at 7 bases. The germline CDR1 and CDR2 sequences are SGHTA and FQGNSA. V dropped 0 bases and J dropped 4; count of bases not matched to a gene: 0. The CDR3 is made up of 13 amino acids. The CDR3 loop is CASSLAGGYEQYF. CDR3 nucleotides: TGTGCCAGCAGCTTAGCGGGGGGGTACGAGCAGTACTTC.

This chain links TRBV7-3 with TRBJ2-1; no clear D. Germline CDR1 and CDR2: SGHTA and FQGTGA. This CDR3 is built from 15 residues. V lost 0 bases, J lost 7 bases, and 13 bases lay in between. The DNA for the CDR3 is TGTGCCAGCAGCTTAACCACCACCCCTAGGAATGAGCAGTTCTTC. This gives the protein CASSLTTTPRNEQFF.

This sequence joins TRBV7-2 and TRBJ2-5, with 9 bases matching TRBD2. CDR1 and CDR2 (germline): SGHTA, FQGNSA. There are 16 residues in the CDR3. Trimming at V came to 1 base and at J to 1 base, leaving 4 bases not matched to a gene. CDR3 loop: CASSLVSGGIQETQYF. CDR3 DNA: TGTGCCAGCAGCTTAGTTAGCGGGGGAATCCAAGAGACCCAGTACTTC. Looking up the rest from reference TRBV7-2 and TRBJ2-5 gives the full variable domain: GAGVSQSPSNKVTEKGKDVELRCDPISGHTALYWYRQSLGQGLEFLIYFQGNSAPDKSGLPSDRFSAERTGGSVSTLTIQRTQQEDSAVYLCASSLVSGGIQETQYFGPGTRLLVL.

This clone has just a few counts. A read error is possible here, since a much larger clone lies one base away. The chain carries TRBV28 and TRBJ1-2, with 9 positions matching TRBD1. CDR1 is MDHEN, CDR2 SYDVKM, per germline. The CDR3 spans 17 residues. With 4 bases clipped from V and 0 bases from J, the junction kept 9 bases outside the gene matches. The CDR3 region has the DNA TGTGCCAGCAGTTCAGGACAGGGGTCGCTTGCTAACTATGGCTACACCTTC. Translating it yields CASSSGQGSLANYGYTF.

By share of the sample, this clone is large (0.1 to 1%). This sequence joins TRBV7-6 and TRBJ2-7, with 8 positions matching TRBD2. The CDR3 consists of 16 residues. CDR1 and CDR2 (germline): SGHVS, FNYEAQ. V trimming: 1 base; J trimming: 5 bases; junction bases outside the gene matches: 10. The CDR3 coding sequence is TGTGCCAGCAGCTTAGAACGCGGGAGGCTGATAGACGAGCAGTACTTC. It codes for CASSLERGRLIDEQYF.

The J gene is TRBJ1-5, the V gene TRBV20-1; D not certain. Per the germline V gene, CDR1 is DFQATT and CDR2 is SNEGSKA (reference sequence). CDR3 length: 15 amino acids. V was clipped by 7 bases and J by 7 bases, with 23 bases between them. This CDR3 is CSVGREVGYWQPQHF. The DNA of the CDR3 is TGCAGTGTAGGTCGGGAGGTGGGGTACTGGCAGCCCCAGCATTTT.

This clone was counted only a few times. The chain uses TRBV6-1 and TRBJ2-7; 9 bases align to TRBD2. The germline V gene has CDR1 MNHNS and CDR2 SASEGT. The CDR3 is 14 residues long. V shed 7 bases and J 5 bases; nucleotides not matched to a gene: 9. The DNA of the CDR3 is TGTGCCAGCATTTCAAGCGGGAGGACCCACGAGCAGTACTTC. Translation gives CASISSGRTHEQYF.